Sequencing of this T cell receptor (beta chain) was carried out in a study of blood T cell repertoires in COVID-19. About the study: There were acute and convalescent COVID-19 samples, and they came from the United States, Italy and Spain. PBMCs, B-cell-depleted T cells, or T cells were the source of the cDNA or gDNA that made up the material.

Trimming took 4 bases from V and 10 from J, leaving 15 bases between them. In germline, CDR1 is SGDLS, CDR2 YYNGEE. The CDR3 consists of 13 residues. Under the authors' procedure: Amplification of reference gene primers was used by the study to estimate nucleated cell counts. Sequencing used immunoSEQ multiplex PCR; TCRdb keeps in-frame clones, though not all of them. The V and J calls and clone size come from that table; D and trimming were worked out from the DNA. The sample lists 20,000 to 25,000 clones, 70% to 90% seen once, with 9.5% to 12% in the top ten. Sequenced sample: peripheral blood. The rearrangement joins TRBV9 to TRBJ1-3; D gene ambiguous. The sequence came from a human donor in a cohort sampled during active COVID-19. The donor label of this sample is uncertain. The chain's CDR3 is CASSRAGERTIYF. CDR3 nucleotide sequence: TGTGCCAGCAGCCGGGCCGGGGAGCGGACCATATATTTT.